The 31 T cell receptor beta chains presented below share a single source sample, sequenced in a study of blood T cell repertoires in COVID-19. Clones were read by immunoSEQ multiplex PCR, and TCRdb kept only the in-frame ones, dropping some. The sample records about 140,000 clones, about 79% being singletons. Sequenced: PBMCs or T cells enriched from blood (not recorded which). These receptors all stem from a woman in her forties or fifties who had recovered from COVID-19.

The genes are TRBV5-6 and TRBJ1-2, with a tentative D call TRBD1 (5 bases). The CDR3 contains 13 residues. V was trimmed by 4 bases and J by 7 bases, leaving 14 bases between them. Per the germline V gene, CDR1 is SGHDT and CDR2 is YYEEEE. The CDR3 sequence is CASSQKVGGGYTF. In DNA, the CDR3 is TGTGCCAGCAGCCAAAAGGTGGGGGGTGGCTACACCTTC.

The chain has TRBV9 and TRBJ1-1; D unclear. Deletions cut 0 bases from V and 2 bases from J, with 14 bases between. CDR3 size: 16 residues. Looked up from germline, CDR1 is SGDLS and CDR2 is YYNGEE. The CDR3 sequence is CASSVDNRKENTEAFF. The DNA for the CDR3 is TGTGCCAGCAGCGTAGATAACAGAAAGGAAAACACTGAAGCTTTCTTT.

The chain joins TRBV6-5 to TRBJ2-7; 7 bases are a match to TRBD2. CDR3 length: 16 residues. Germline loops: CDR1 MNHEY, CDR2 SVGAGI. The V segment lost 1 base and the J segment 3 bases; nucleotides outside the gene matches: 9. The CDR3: CASSYLGSGADYEQYF. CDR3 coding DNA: TGTGCCAGCAGTTACTTAGGCAGCGGGGCCGACTACGAGCAGTACTTC.

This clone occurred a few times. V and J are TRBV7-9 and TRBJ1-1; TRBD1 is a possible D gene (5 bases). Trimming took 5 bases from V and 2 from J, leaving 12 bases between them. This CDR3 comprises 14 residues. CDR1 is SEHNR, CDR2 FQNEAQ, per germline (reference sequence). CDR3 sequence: CASSLQGGNTEAFF. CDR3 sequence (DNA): TGTGCCAGCAGCCTTCAGGGTGGAAACACTGAAGCTTTCTTT.

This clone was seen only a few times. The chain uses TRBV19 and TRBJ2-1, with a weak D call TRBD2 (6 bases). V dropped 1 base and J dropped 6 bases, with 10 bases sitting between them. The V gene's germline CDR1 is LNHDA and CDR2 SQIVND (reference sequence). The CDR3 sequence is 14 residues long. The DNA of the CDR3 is TGTGCCAGTAGTATAGCTAGCGCCGGCAATGAGCAGTTCTTC. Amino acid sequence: CASSIASAGNEQFF.

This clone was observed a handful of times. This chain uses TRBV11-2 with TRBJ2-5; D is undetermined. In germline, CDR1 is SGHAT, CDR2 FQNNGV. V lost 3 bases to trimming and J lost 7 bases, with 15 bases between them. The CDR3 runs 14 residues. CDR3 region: CASSLYSRSGTQYF. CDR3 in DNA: TGTGCCAGCAGCTTGTACAGCCGCTCAGGGACCCAGTACTTC.

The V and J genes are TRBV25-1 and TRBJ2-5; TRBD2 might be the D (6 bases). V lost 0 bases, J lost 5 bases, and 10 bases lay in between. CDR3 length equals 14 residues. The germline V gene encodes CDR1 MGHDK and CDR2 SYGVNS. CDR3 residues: CASSEYTSLETQYF. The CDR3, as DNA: TGTGCCAGCAGTGAATATACTAGCTTGGAGACCCAGTACTTC. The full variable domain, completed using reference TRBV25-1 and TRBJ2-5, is EADIYQTPRYLVIGTGKKITLECSQTMGHDKMYWYQQDPGMELHLIHYSYGVNSTEKGDLSSESTVSRIRTEHFPLTLESARPSHTSQYLCASSEYTSLETQYFGPGTRLLVL.

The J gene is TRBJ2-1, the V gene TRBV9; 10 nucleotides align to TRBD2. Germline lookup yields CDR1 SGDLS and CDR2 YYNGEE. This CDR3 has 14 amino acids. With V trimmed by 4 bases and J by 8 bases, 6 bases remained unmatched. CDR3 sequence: CASSKTGTSDEQFF. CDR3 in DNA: TGTGCCAGCAGCAAGACCGGGACTAGCGATGAGCAGTTCTTC.

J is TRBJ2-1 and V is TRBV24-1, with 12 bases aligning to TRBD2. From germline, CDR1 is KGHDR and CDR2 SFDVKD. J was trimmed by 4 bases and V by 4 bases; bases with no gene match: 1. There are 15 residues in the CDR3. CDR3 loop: CATSETSGGYNEQFF. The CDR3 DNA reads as TGTGCCACCAGTGAGACTAGCGGGGGTTACAATGAGCAGTTCTTC.

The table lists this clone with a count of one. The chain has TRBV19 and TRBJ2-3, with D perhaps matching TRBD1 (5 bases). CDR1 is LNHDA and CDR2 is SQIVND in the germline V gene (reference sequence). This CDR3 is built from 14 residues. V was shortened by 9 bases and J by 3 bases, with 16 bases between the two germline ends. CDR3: CASSSRGKTDTQYF. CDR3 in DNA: TGTGCCAGCTCGTCTAGGGGCAAAACAGATACGCAGTATTTT. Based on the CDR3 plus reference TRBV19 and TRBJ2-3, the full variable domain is DGGITQSPKYLFRKEGQNVTLSCEQNLNHDAMYWYRQDPGQGLRLIYYSQIVNDFQKGDIAEGYSVSREKKESFPLTVTSAQKNPTAFYLCASSSRGKTDTQYFGPGTRLTVL.

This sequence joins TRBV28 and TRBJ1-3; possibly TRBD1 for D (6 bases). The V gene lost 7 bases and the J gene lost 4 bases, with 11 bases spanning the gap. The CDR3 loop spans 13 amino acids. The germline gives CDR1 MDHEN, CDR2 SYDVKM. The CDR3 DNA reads TGTGCCAGCAACAGGGCCCGAGGAAACACCATATATTTT. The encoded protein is CASNRARGNTIYF.

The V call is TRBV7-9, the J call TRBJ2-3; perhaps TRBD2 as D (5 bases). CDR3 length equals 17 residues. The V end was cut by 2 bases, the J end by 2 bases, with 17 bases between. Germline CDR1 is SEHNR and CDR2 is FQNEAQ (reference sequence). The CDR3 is CASSLYSGEFFTDTQYF. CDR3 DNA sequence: TGTGCCAGCAGCTTATACTCCGGGGAATTCTTCACAGATACGCAGTATTTT.

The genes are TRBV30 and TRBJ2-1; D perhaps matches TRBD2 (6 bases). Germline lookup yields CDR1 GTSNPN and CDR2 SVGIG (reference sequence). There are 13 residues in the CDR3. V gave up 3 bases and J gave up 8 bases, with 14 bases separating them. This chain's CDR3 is CAWSGGGGDEQFF. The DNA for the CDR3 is TGTGCCTGGAGCGGCGGCGGAGGGGATGAGCAGTTCTTC.

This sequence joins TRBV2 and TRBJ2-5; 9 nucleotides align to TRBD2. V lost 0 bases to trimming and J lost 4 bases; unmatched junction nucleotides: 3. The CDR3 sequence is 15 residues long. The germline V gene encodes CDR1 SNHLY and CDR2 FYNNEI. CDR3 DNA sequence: TGTGCCAGCAGTGAAGCGGCGGGGGGGCGAGAGACCCAGTACTTC. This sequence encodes CASSEAAGGRETQYF.

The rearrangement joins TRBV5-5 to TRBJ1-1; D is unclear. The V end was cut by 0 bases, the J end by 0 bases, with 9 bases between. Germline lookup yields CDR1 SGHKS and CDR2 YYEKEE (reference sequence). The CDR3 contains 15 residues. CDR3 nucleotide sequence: TGTGCCAGCAGCTTGGCCCGCTATCTGAACACTGAAGCTTTCTTT. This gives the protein CASSLARYLNTEAFF.

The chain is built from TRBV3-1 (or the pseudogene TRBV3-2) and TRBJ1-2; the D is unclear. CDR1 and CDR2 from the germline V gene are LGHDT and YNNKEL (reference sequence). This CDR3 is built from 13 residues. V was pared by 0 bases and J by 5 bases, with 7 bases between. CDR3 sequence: CASSQDYSYGYTF. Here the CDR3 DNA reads TGTGCCAGCAGCCAAGATTATTCTTATGGCTACACCTTC.

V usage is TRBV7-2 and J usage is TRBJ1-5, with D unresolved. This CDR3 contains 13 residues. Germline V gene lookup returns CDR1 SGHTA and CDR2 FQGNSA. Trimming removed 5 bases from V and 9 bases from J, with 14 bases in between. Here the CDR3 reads CASSPPGRPPQHF. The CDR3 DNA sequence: TGTGCCAGCAGCCCCCCGGGAAGGCCGCCCCAGCATTTT.

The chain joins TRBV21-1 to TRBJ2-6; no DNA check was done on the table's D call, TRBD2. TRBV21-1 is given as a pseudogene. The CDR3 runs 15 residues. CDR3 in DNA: TGTGCCAGCAGCAACCGGGGAAAAGGAACCAACGTCCTGACTTTC. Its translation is CASSNRGKGTNVLTF.

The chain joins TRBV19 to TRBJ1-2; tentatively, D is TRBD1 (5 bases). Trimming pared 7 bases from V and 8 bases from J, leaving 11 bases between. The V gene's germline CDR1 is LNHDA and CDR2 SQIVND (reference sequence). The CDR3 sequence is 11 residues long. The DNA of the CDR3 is TGTGCCAGTACCCCAGGGTCCGGCTACACCTTC. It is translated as CASTPGSGYTF.

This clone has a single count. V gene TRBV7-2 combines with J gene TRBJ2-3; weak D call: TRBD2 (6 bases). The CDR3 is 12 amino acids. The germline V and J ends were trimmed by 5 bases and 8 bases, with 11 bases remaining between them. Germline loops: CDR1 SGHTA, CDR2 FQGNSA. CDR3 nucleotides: TGTGCCAGCAGCCGTAGCGGACCTACGCAGTATTTT. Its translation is CASSRSGPTQYF.

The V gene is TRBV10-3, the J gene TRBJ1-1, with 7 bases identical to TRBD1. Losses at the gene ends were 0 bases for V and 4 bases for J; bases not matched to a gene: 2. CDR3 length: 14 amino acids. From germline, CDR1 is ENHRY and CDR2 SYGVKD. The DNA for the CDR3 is TGTGCCATCAGTGAGTCGGCAGGGGGCACTGAAGCTTTCTTT. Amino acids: CAISESAGGTEAFF.

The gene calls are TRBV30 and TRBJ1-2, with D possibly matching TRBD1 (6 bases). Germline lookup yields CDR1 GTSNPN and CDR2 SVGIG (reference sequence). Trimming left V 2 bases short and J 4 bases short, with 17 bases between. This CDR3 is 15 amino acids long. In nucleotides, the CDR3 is TGTGCCTGGAGTAGAATCCAACAGGGATTCTATGGCTACACCTTC. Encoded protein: CAWSRIQQGFYGYTF.

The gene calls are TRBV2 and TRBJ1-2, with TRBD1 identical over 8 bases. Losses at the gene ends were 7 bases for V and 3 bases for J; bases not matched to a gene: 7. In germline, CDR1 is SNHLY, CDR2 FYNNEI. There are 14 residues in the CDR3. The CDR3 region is CASNQGAIDYGYTF. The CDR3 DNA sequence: TGTGCCAGCAATCAGGGGGCGATCGACTATGGCTACACCTTC.

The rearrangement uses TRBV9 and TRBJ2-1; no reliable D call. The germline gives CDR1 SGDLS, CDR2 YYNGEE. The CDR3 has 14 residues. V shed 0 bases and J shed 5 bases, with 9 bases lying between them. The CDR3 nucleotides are TGTGCCAGCAGCGTAGGTAACACGAACAATGAGCAGTTCTTC. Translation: CASSVGNTNNEQFF.

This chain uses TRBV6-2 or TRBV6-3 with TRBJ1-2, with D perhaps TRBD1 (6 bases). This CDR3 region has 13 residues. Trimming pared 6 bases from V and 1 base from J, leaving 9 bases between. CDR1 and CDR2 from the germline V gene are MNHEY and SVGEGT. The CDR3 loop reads CASSWTDNYGYTF. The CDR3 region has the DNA TGTGCCAGCAGCTGGACAGATAACTATGGCTACACCTTC.

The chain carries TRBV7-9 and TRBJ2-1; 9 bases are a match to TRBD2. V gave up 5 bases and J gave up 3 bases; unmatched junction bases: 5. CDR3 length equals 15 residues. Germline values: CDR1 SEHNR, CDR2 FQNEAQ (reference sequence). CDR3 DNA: TGTGCCAGCAGCAATGGACTAGCGCTCTACAATGAGCAGTTCTTC. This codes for CASSNGLALYNEQFF.

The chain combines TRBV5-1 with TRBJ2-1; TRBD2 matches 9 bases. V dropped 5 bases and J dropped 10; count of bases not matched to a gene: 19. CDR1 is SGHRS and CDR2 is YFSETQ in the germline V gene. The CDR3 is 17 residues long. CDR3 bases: TGCGCCAGCAGTCCCAAATTTAGCGGGGGAGCCTCAGGGGAGCAGTTCTTC. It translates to CASSPKFSGGASGEQFF.

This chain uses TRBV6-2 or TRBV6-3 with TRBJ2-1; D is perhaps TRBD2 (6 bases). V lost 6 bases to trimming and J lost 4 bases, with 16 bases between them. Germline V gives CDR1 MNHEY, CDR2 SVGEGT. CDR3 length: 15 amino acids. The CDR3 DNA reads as TGTGCCAGCAGCGAGGTGACGGGACTGTACAATGAGCAGTTCTTC. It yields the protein CASSEVTGLYNEQFF.

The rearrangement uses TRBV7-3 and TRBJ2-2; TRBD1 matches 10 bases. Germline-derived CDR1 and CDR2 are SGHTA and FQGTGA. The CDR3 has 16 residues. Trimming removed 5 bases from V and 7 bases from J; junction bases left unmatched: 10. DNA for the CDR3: TGTGCCAGCAGCCCTAATCGACAGGGGGCAAGCGGGGAGCTGTTTTTT. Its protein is CASSPNRQGASGELFF.

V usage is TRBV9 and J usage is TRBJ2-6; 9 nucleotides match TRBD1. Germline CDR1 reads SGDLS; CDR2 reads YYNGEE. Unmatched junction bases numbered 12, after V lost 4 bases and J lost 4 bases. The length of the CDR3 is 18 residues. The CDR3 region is CASSPQSTGGIGANVLTF. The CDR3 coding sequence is TGTGCCAGCAGCCCGCAATCGACAGGGGGGATCGGGGCCAACGTCCTGACTTTC.

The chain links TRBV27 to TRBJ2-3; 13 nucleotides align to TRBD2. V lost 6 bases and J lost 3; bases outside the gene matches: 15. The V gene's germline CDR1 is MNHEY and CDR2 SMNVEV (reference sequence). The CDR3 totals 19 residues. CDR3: CASRPLWTSGSGLTDTQYF. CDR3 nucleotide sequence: TGTGCCAGCAGGCCTCTTTGGACTAGCGGGAGTGGGTTGACAGATACGCAGTATTTT.